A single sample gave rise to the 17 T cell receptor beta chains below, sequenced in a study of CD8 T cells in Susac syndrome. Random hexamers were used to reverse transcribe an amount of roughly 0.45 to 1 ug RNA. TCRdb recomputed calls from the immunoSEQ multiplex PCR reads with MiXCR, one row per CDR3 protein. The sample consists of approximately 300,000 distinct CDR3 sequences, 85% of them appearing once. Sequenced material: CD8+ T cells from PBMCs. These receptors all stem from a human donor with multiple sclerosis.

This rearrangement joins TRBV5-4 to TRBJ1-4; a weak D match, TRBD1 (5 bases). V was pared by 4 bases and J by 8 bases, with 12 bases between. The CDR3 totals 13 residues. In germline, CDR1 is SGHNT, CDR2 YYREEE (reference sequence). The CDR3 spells CASSRWGEEKLFF. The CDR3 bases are TGTGCCAGCAGCCGTTGGGGGGAAGAAAAACTGTTTTTT.

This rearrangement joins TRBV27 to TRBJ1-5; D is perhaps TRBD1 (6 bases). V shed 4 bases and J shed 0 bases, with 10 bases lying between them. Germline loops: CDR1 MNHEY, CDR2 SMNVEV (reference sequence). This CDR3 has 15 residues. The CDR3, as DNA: TGTGCCAGCAGTTCAGGGGCTACTAGCAATCAGCCCCAGCATTTT. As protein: CASSSGATSNQPQHF.

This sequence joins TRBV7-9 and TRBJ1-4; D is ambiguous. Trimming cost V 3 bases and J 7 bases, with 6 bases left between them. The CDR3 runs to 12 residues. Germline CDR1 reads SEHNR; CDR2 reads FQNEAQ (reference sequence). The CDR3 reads CASSFGGEKLFF. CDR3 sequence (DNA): TGTGCCAGCAGCTTCGGCGGTGAAAAACTGTTTTTT.

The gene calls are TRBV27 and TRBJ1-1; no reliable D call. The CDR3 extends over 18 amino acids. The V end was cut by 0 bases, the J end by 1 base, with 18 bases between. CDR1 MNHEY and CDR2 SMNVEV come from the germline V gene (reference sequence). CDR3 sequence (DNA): TGTGCCAGCAGTTTATCGAGCGGTATTGGGAAACGGAACACTGAAGCTTTCTTT. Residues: CASSLSSGIGKRNTEAFF.

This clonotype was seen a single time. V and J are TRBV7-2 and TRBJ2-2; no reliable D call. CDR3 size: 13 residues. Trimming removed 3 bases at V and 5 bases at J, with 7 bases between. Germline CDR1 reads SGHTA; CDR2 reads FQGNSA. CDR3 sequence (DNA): TGTGCCAGCAGCTTCGAATATACCGGGGAGCTGTTTTTT. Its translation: CASSFEYTGELFF. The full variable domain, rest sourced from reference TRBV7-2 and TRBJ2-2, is GAGVSQSPSNKVTEKGKDVELRCDPISGHTALYWYRQSLGQGLEFLIYFQGNSAPDKSGLPSDRFSAERTGGSVSTLTIQRTQQEDSAVYLCASSFEYTGELFFGEGSRLTVL.

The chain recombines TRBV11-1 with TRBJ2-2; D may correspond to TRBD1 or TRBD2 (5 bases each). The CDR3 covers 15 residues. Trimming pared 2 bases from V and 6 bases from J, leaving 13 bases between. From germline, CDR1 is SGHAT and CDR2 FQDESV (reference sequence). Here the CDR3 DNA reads TGTGCCAGCAGCTTAAGGGCAGAGGGGTCCGGGGAGCTGTTTTTT. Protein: CASSLRAEGSGELFF.

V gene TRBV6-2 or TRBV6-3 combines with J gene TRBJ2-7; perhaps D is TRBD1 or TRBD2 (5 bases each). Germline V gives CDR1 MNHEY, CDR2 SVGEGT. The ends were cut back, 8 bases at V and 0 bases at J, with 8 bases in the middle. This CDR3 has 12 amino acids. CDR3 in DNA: TGTGCCAGCTTGGGGGTCTCCTACGAGCAGTACTTC. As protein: CASLGVSYEQYF.

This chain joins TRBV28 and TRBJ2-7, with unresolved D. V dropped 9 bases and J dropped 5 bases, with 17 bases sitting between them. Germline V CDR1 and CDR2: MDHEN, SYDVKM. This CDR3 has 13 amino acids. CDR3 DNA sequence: TGTGCCAGTCGGTTGTGGGGATCCAACGAGCAGTACTTC. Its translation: CASRLWGSNEQYF. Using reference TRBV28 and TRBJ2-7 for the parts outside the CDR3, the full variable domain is DVKVTQSSRYLVKRTGEKVFLECVQDMDHENMFWYRQDPGLGLRLIYFSYDVKMKEKGDIPEGYSVSREKKERFSLILESASTNQTSMYLCASRLWGSNEQYFGPGTRLTVT.

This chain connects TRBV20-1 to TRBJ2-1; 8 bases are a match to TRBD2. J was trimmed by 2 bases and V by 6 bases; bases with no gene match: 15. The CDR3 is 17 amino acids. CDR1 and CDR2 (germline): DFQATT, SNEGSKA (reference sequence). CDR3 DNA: TGCAGTGCCACCTCCACAGGACGGGAGGGCCCCTACAATGAGCAGTTCTTC. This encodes CSATSTGREGPYNEQFF.

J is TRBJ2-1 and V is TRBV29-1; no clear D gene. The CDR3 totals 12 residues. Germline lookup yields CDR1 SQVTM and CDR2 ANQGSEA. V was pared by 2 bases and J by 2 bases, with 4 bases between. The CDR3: CSVELAYNEQFF. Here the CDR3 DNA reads TGCAGCGTTGAACTAGCCTACAATGAGCAGTTCTTC.

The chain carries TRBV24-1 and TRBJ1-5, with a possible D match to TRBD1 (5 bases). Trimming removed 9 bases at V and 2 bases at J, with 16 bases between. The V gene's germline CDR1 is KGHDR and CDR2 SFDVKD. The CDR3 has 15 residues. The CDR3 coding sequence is TGTGCCACCCCCAGAAGGGGCCCTGGCAATCAGCCCCAGCATTTT. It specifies CATPRRGPGNQPQHF.

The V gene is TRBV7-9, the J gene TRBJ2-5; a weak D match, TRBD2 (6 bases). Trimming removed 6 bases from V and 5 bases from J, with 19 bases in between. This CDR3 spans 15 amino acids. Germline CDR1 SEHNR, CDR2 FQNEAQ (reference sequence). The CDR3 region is CASSSPGTGGETQYF. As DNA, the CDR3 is TGTGCCAGCAGTTCGCCGGGGACCGGAGGGGAGACCCAGTACTTC.

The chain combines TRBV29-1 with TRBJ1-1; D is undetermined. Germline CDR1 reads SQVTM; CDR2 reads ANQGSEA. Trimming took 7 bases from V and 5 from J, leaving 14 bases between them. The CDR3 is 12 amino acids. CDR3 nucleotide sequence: TGCAGCGGGCGACCCGGGAGTACTGAAGCTTTCTTT. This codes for CSGRPGSTEAFF.

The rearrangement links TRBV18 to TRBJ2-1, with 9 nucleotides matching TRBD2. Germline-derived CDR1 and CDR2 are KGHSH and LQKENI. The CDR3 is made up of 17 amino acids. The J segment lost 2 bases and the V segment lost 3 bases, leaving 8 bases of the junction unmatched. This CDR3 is CASSPTSGPTAYNEQFF. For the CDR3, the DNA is TGTGCCAGCTCACCCACTAGCGGGCCCACTGCCTACAATGAGCAGTTCTTC.

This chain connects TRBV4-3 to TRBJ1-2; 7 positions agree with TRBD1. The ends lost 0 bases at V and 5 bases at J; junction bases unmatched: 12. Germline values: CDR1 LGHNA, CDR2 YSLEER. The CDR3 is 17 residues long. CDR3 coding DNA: TGCGCCAGCAGCCAAGAAAGGACAGGCCCTCTCCATTATGGCTACACCTTC. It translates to CASSQERTGPLHYGYTF.

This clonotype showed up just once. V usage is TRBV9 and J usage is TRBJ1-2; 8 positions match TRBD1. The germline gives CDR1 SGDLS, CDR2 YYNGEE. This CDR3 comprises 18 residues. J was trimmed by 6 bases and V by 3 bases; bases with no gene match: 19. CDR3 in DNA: TGTGCCAGCAGCGCGGAGGATCGGACAGGGACGCTAGTCGATGGCTACACCTTC. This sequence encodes CASSAEDRTGTLVDGYTF.

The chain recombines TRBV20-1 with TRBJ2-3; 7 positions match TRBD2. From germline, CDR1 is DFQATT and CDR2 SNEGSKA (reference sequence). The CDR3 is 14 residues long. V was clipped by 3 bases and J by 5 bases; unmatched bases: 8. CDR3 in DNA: TGCAGTGCTAGGGACCGCGGGAGAATAGATACGCAGTATTTT. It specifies CSARDRGRIDTQYF.